This is a list of T cell receptor beta chains from one sample in a study of cytomegalovirus exposure and HLA in healthy donors. The method was immunoSEQ multiplex PCR; TCRdb's version includes in-frame clones alone and lacks a portion of them. The table has approximately 190,000 clones, approximately 80% seen once; the top ten hold roughly 13%. Sequencing was carried out using PBMCs. These receptors all stem from a woman aged 25 to 39 in good health and CMV-seropositive. CDR3s include the opening cysteine and the closing phenylalanine or tryptophan.

v_call: TRBV6-1; j_call: TRBJ2-7; cdr3_aa: CASNRGIYYEQYF
v_call: TRBV7-9; j_call: TRBJ2-4; cdr3_aa: CASSLDPGTSANF
v_call: TRBV2; j_call: TRBJ2-4; cdr3_aa: CASGANIQYF
v_call: TRBV2; j_call: TRBJ2-7; cdr3_aa: CASRRQGRREQYF
v_call: TRBV13; j_call: TRBJ1-1; cdr3_aa: CASSTGTATSRAFF
v_call: TRBV5-1; j_call: TRBJ2-5; cdr3_aa: CASSFKETQYF
v_call: TRBV2; j_call: TRBJ2-1; cdr3_aa: CASILAGVEQFF
v_call: TRBV9; j_call: TRBJ2-7; cdr3_aa: CASSPRLAGAPEQYF
v_call: TRBV28; j_call: TRBJ1-5; cdr3_aa: CASSSTGSFSNQPQHF
v_call: TRBV7-9; j_call: TRBJ2-6; cdr3_aa: CASSLGRSVSGANVLTF
v_call: TRBV19; j_call: TRBJ1-4; cdr3_aa: CASSIPRGRIGEKLFF
v_call: TRBV10-3; j_call: TRBJ2-5; cdr3_aa: CAISAGTPSEAQYF
v_call: TRBV5-6; j_call: TRBJ2-2; cdr3_aa: CASSPGTSLNTGELFF
v_call: TRBV19; j_call: TRBJ1-5; cdr3_aa: CASSIDPPASNQPQHF
v_call: TRBV5-5; j_call: TRBJ1-1; cdr3_aa: CASSRQIDRNTEAFF
v_call: TRBV6-5; j_call: TRBJ1-2; cdr3_aa: CASSSLRGTVQNGYTF
v_call: TRBV7-8; j_call: TRBJ1-5; cdr3_aa: CASSPTGGNQPQHF
v_call: TRBV19; j_call: TRBJ2-7; cdr3_aa: CASSPLAGESSYEQYF
v_call: TRBV5-3; j_call: TRBJ1-3; cdr3_aa: CARNPQGEGNTIYF
v_call: TRBV28; j_call: TRBJ2-1; cdr3_aa: CASSSRQSWSSYNEQFF
v_call: TRBV7-3; j_call: TRBJ2-7; cdr3_aa: CASSSLGEGEQYF
v_call: TRBV19; j_call: TRBJ2-6; cdr3_aa: CASTLGQGLGSGANVLTF
v_call: TRBV7-9; j_call: TRBJ2-7; cdr3_aa: CASSLESSGKVEQYF
v_call: TRBV5-5; j_call: TRBJ2-1; cdr3_aa: CASSLRADSYNEQFF
v_call: TRBV2; j_call: TRBJ2-4; cdr3_aa: CASSDGTGNIQYF
v_call: TRBV6-5; j_call: TRBJ2-1; cdr3_aa: CASSYSEREAYNEQFF
v_call: TRBV11-2; j_call: -; cdr3_aa: CASSFTTTRGLEQYF
v_call: TRBV19; j_call: TRBJ1-3; cdr3_aa: CASSWGVSGNTIYF
v_call: TRBV7-2; j_call: TRBJ2-5; cdr3_aa: CASSLTVPETQYF
v_call: TRBV4-1; j_call: TRBJ2-7; cdr3_aa: CASSQGAHTVGEQYF
v_call: TRBV30; j_call: TRBJ2-5; cdr3_aa: CAWSPSRTNAQETQYF
v_call: TRBV28; j_call: TRBJ2-5; cdr3_aa: CASSLPLQETQYF
v_call: TRBV28; j_call: TRBJ2-1; cdr3_aa: CASSPTGSRNEQFF
v_call: TRBV2; j_call: TRBJ1-5; cdr3_aa: CASSETDNQPQHF
v_call: TRBV5-1; j_call: TRBJ2-3; cdr3_aa: CASASSSSGTDTQYF
v_call: TRBV5-4; j_call: TRBJ2-2; cdr3_aa: CASSGTGELFF
v_call: TRBV28; j_call: TRBJ1-1; cdr3_aa: CASRAPGQLSEAFF